This TCR beta chain was sequenced in a study of blood T cell repertoires in COVID-19 (dated by TCRdb to about 2020). For the wider study: Collaborator samples came from the United States, Italy and Spain and covered acute and convalescent phases of COVID-19. The prospective study material was composed of cDNA or gDNA derived from T cells, B-cell-depleted T cells, or PBMCs. Deeply sampled blood TCRbeta repertoires from subjects exposed to, actively infected with, or recovered from COVID-19 were included in the dataset. The repertoires were released in a freely available public database intended as a resource for research on the immune response to SARS-CoV-2. Samples were obtained from the ongoing ImmuneRACE study (first 160 participants) and from about 1,300 subjects provided by 6 global collaborators. A de-identified subject ID, COVID-19 status, age in years and sex were almost always included in the sample metadata. HLA class I and class II types, where available, came from metadata supplied by the sample provider rather than from assay-based typing.

Reading from cysteine to phenylalanine, the CDR3 counts 19 amino acids. Only the CDR3 region is kept as DNA, spanning 57 bases read in frame from base 1. V sheds 0 bases and J sheds 1 base, leaving 20 bases between their ends. CDR1 SGHAT and CDR2 FQNNGV were looked up in the germline V gene. TCRbeta CDR3 regions were amplified from genomic DNA using the immunoSEQ Assay, a bias-controlled multiplex PCR. On the study's bioinformatics: Nucleated cell counts per sample were estimated from amplification of reference gene primers within the assay. To quantify the absolute abundance of each unique TCRbeta CDR3 rearrangement, sequence reads were collapsed and filtered. Productive Simpson clonality was computed per sample as the square root of Simpson's diversity index over productive rearrangements. TCRdb stores this immuneACCESS table with in-frame sequences only. Part of the clones is absent; in the studies checked, under half of the shortfall reflects unresolved V genes, and no reason is known for the rest. V, J and clone size derive from that table, while D and trimming were established from the DNA sequence. The sample table lists more than 200,000 clones, approximately 80% of them with a count of one. The ten top clones hold about 11% of the sample.

One collaborating source in Seattle enrolled patients during active infection and followed them longitudinally through the course of disease. Whole blood was collected in K2EDTA tubes by collaborating institutions according to the institutions' own protocols. Collaborator samples were shipped for TCRbeta analysis as frozen whole blood, isolated PBMCs, or DNA extracted from either sample type. Overall study outcomes, separate from this receptor: The quantity of clinical and demographic metadata differed by source and by participant and was supplied without curation.

Regarding this clone: What antigen it recognizes has not been identified. No base qualities exist here, and no much larger clone lies one base off it.

This TCR was sampled from a woman aged 80 or over with COVID-19, enrolled during active disease. Source material: peripheral blood. The V gene is TRBV11-2 and the J gene is TRBJ2-3; TRBD1 is perhaps the D gene, given 5 matching bases. The CDR3 sequence is CASSLDLRQIRAGTDTQYF. The DNA sequence reads TGTGCCAGCAGCTTAGACCTCCGACAGATCCGCGCGGGCACAGATACGCAGTATTTT.